The subject of this entry is one T cell receptor beta chain. This CDR3 contains 13 residues. V shed 5 bases and J shed 5 bases, with 13 bases lying between them. Germline CDR1 reads SGHVS; CDR2 reads FQNEAQ. This entry belongs to a study of blood T cell repertoires in COVID-19. Only in-frame clones appear in the TCRdb table, and some are missing; sequencing was by immunoSEQ multiplex PCR. The data hold tens of thousands of clones, with about four fifths observed a single time. The source is a man aged 45-65 years with acute or convalescent COVID-19. The chain carries TRBV7-8 and TRBJ2-7; possible D gene TRBD2, 6 bases. What was sequenced was peripheral blood. The CDR3, as DNA: TGTGCCAGCAGCCCCCCGACTAGGGACGAGCAGTACTTC. This sequence encodes CASSPPTRDEQYF.